The 31 T cell receptor beta chains below were found in one sample sequenced in a study of cytomegalovirus exposure and HLA in healthy donors. The PCR made use of 60 Vbeta and 13 Jbeta primers. Generated by immunoSEQ multiplex PCR, the TCRdb table keeps only in-frame clones and is missing some. The repertoire holds about 130,000 clones, around three quarters seen once, with 6% to 7.5% in the top ten. Sequenced: PBMCs. All receptors derive from a middle-aged man in good health and CMV-seropositive.

The V call is TRBV27, the J call TRBJ2-7, with unresolved D. V dropped 3 bases and J dropped 0 bases, with 12 bases sitting between them. Germline V lookup: CDR1 MNHEY, CDR2 SMNVEV (reference sequence). This CDR3 has 15 residues. CDR3: CASSFILSSSYEQYF. The CDR3, as DNA: TGTGCCAGCAGTTTCATACTATCTAGCTCCTACGAGCAGTACTTC.

This chain links TRBV4-2 with TRBJ2-7, with D possibly TRBD2 on 6 matching bases. The CDR3 loop spans 17 amino acids. The germline V gene has CDR1 LGHNA and CDR2 YNFKEQ. V shed 2 bases and J shed 7 bases, with 24 bases lying between them. CDR3 amino acids: CASSQRSQGGGGEEQYF. The DNA of the CDR3 is TGTGCCAGCAGCCAAAGATCCCAGGGAGGTGGGGGAGAGGAGCAGTACTTC.

Concerning this clone itself: One junction end disagrees with the germline gene, perhaps due to a read error. The V call is TRBV10-3, the J call TRBJ2-6; 7 nucleotides agree with TRBD1. Germline CDR1 and CDR2: ENHRY and SYGVKD. This CDR3 has 17 amino acids. The CDR3 DNA reads as TGTGCCGTCAGTGAGTTTGGGACAGTCTCTGGGGCCAACGTCCTGACTTTC. Amino acid sequence: CAVSEFGTVSGANVLTF.

This clone was seen a few times. The chain is built from TRBV15 and TRBJ1-6; 8 bases are a match to TRBD1. V lost 4 bases to trimming and J lost 7 bases; unmatched junction nucleotides: 3. The CDR3 has 14 amino acids. Germline lookup yields CDR1 LNHNV and CDR2 YYDKDF (reference sequence). CDR3 residues: CATSITGGNSPLHF. CDR3 sequence (DNA): TGTGCCACCAGCATAACAGGGGGAAATTCACCCCTCCACTTT.

The chain joins TRBV27 to TRBJ2-2; 15 bases agree with TRBD2. The trim removed 5 bases at V and 8 bases at J, leaving 9 bases unmatched. Germline loops: CDR1 MNHEY, CDR2 SMNVEV (reference sequence). There are 17 residues in the CDR3. The CDR3 loop is CASSRTSGRDLFGELFF. As DNA, the CDR3 is TGTGCCAGCAGTCGGACTAGCGGGAGGGACCTTTTTGGGGAGCTGTTTTTT.

The chain couples TRBV5-1 to TRBJ1-2, with 8 nucleotides matching TRBD1. This CDR3 has 13 residues. V lost 4 bases, J lost 8 bases, and 7 bases stayed unmatched. Germline CDR1 SGHRS, CDR2 YFSETQ. The DNA for the CDR3 is TGCGCCAGCAGCCCCGGACAGGGTGAGGGCTACACCTTC. Translation: CASSPGQGEGYTF.

The rearrangement uses TRBV21-1 and TRBJ2-7; TRBD2 is taken as the D call from the table, unchecked against the DNA. TRBV21-1 is a known pseudogene. The CDR3 loop spans 23 amino acids. The CDR3 protein is CASSKNSTSGRACGHFEVYEQYF. Written as DNA, the CDR3 is TGTGCCAGCAGCAAAAATAGCACTAGCGGGAGGGCCTGCGGCCACTTTGAAGTCTACGAGCAGTACTTC.

The chain employs TRBV7-3 and TRBJ2-5, with a tentative D call TRBD2 (7 bases). The germline V gene encodes CDR1 SGHTA and CDR2 FQGTGA. The CDR3 spans 15 residues. V was pared by 5 bases and J by 4 bases, with 17 bases between. The CDR3 DNA follows: TGTGCCAGCAGCCCCCTAGGGGGGGCCGGAGAGACCCAGTACTTC. Its protein product is CASSPLGGAGETQYF.

This chain links TRBV29-1 with TRBJ1-2, with D maybe TRBD1 (5 bases). V shed 3 bases and J shed 2 bases, with 13 bases lying between them. The germline V gene encodes CDR1 SQVTM and CDR2 ANQGSEA. The CDR3 is made up of 14 amino acids. As DNA, the CDR3 is TGCAGCGTTGAGGGACTCGGTATAAACTATGGCTACACCTTC. Amino acids: CSVEGLGINYGYTF.

The chain is built from TRBV7-9 and TRBJ2-5; tentative D call: TRBD2 (6 bases). Matching the DNA end better, TRBJ2-7 makes the J call doubtful. CDR1 and CDR2 from the germline V gene are SEHNR and FQNEAQ (reference sequence). This CDR3 comprises 18 residues. Here the CDR3 reads CASSPTHGGTIRAYEQYF. CDR3 coding DNA: TGTGCCAGCAGCCCTACTCATGGGGGGACGATCCGGGCCTACGAGCAGTACTTC.

The rearrangement uses TRBV6-1 and TRBJ2-7, with D possibly matching TRBD1 (6 bases). With 6 bases removed from V and 6 bases from J, the gap between germline ends came to 12 bases. Germline V lookup: CDR1 MNHNS, CDR2 SASEGT. The CDR3 has 12 residues. This chain's CDR3 is CASSLQGFEQYF. CDR3 in DNA: TGTGCCAGCAGCCTACAGGGATTCGAGCAGTACTTC.

The chain employs TRBV27 and TRBJ1-1, with TRBD1 matching 7 bases. The CDR3 loop spans 14 amino acids. The germline V gene encodes CDR1 MNHEY and CDR2 SMNVEV (reference sequence). After removal of 3 bases from V and 5 bases from J, the junction contained 6 bases not matched to a gene. The CDR3 protein is CASSFWSGGTEAFF. For the CDR3, the DNA is TGTGCCAGCAGTTTTTGGTCAGGGGGAACTGAAGCTTTCTTT.

The chain combines TRBV19 with TRBJ2-4, with 7 bases aligning to TRBD1. The CDR3 runs to 15 residues. J lost 1 base, V lost 5 bases, and 5 bases had no gene match. The germline gives CDR1 LNHDA, CDR2 SQIVND (reference sequence). The CDR3 loop reads CASSRDSLAKNIQYF. CDR3 in DNA: TGTGCCAGTAGTCGGGACAGTCTCGCCAAAAACATTCAGTACTTC.

The V gene is TRBV11-2, the J gene TRBJ2-3, with a weak D call TRBD2 (6 bases). V was clipped by 1 base and J by 6 bases, with 14 bases between them. Germline V CDR1 and CDR2: SGHAT, FQNNGV. This CDR3 has 15 residues. As DNA, the CDR3 is TGTGCCAGCAGCTTAGTTAGGGGAGGAGGGGATACGCAGTATTTT. It is translated as CASSLVRGGGDTQYF.

The rearrangement joins TRBV11-2 to TRBJ1-2; D might be TRBD1 (6 bases). In germline, CDR1 is SGHAT, CDR2 FQNNGV. Trimming stripped 0 bases from V and 3 bases from J, with 11 bases between. The CDR3 sequence is 15 residues long. The CDR3 DNA reads as TGTGCCAGCAGCTTAGACAGGGGTGGATACTATGGCTACACCTTC. It specifies CASSLDRGGYYGYTF. The full variable domain, in which reference TRBV11-2 and TRBJ1-2 provide the parts outside the CDR3, is EAGVAQSPRYKIIEKRQSVAFWCNPISGHATLYWYQQILGQGPKLLIQFQNNGVVDDSQLPKDRFSAERLKGVDSTLKIQPAKLEDSAVYLCASSLDRGGYYGYTFGSGTRLTVV.

This chain connects TRBV2 to TRBJ2-1, with 9 bases that match TRBD1. The CDR3 loop spans 12 amino acids. The J segment lost 15 bases and the V segment lost 8 bases, leaving 11 bases of the junction unmatched. Germline CDR1 and CDR2: SNHLY and FYNNEI. CDR3 sequence (DNA): TGTGCCAGCGCCGGGACAGGGTCCGTTCTGTTCTTC. Its translation is CASAGTGSVLFF.

V is TRBV18 and J is TRBJ1-1; TRBD1 matches at 7 bases. The J segment lost 1 base and the V segment lost 4 bases, leaving 15 bases of the junction unmatched. Germline V lookup: CDR1 KGHSH, CDR2 LQKENI. CDR3 size: 18 residues. The CDR3 reads CASSQLTGTSQGNTEAFF. The DNA for the CDR3 is TGTGCCAGCTCACAACTGACAGGGACCTCGCAAGGGAACACTGAAGCTTTCTTT.

The V call is TRBV5-1, the J call TRBJ2-1, with 11 bases aligning to TRBD2. The germline V gene has CDR1 SGHRS and CDR2 YFSETQ. The CDR3 loop spans 17 amino acids. V trimming: 4 bases; J trimming: 10 bases; junction bases outside the gene matches: 16. CDR3 region: CASSSTPGTSGPGEQFF. The CDR3 nucleotides are TGCGCCAGCAGCAGCACTCCCGGGACTAGCGGACCCGGGGAGCAGTTCTTC.

The chain couples TRBV6-4 to TRBJ2-2, with 15 bases fitting TRBD2. The CDR3 runs to 21 residues. The ends lost 2 bases at V and 7 bases at J; junction bases unmatched: 17. The germline V gene encodes CDR1 MRHNA and CDR2 SNTAGT. CDR3 DNA: TGTGCCAGCAGTGACCCGGGACTAGCGGGAGGTTCCGTGGGCGTGAGCGGGGAGCTGTTTTTT. It yields the protein CASSDPGLAGGSVGVSGELFF.

CDR3 in amino acids: CASSLGQGLYNEQFF. The DNA for the CDR3 is TGTGCCAGCAGCTTGGGACAGGGCCTCTACAATGAGCAGTTCTTC. This chain uses TRBV5-4 with TRBJ2-1; TRBD1 aligns across 7 bases. The CDR3 is 15 residues long. Germline CDR1 SGHNT, CDR2 YYREEE (reference sequence). With V trimmed by 0 bases and J by 3 bases, 3 bases remained unmatched. The whole variable domain, filled in from reference TRBV5-4 and TRBJ2-1, reads ETGVTQSPTHLIKTRGQQVTLRCSSQSGHNTVSWYQQALGQGPQFIFQYYREEENGRGNFPPRFSGLQFPNYSSELNVNALELDDSALYLCASSLGQGLYNEQFFGPGTRLTVL.

About this clone itself: One end of the junction is discordant with germline, which a read error may explain. The J gene is TRBJ1-2, the V gene TRBV7-9, with a tentative D call TRBD1 (6 bases). Germline loops: CDR1 SEHNR, CDR2 FQNEAQ (reference sequence). The CDR3 has 16 residues. CDR3 region: CSSSLVGGGTSLGYTF. CDR3 bases: TGTTCCAGCAGCTTAGTGGGGGGGGGCACCTCCCTTGGCTACACCTTC. The variable domain in full, with the rest retrieved from reference TRBV7-9 and TRBJ1-2, is DTGVSQNPRHKITKRGQNVTFRCDPISEHNRLYWYRQTLGQGPEFLTYFQNEAQLEKSRLLSDRFSAERPKGSFSTLEIQRTEQGDSAMYLCSSSLVGGGTSLGYTFGSGTRLTVV.

The rearrangement links TRBV15 to TRBJ2-5, with 10 bases aligning to TRBD2. The germline V gene encodes CDR1 LNHNV and CDR2 YYDKDF (reference sequence). The ends lost 3 bases at V and 5 bases at J; junction bases unmatched: 6. CDR3 length: 15 amino acids. The CDR3, as DNA: TGTGCCACCAGCAGCCGGACTAGCGGATGGGAGACCCAGTACTTC. It encodes CATSSRTSGWETQYF. Full variable domain (rest looked up from reference TRBV15 and TRBJ2-5): DAMVIQNPRYQVTQFGKPVTLSCSQTLNHNVMYWYQQKSSQAPKLLFHYYDKDFNNEADTPDNFQSRRPNTSFCFLDIRSPGLGDTAMYLCATSSRTSGWETQYFGPGTRLLVL.

This clone was recorded only once. The chain is built from TRBV5-1 and TRBJ2-2; 10 bases fit TRBD2. CDR1 and CDR2 from the germline V gene are SGHRS and YFSETQ. This CDR3 has 16 amino acids. V lost 0 bases to trimming and J lost 7 bases; unmatched junction nucleotides: 6. For the CDR3, the DNA is TGCGCCAGCAGCTTGGTCCTAGCGGGAGATGTCGGGGAGCTGTTTTTT. Its protein product is CASSLVLAGDVGELFF.

This clone occurred once. Distinct nucleotide sequences in the sample also encode this CDR3. The J gene is TRBJ2-7, the V gene TRBV27; D is uncertain. This CDR3 has 13 amino acids. Germline V CDR1 and CDR2: MNHEY, SMNVEV (reference sequence). V lost 3 bases, J lost 2 bases, and 8 bases lay in between. The CDR3, as DNA: TGTGCCAGCAGTTTGGGCCAAACCTACGAGCAGTACTTC. Protein sequence: CASSLGQTYEQYF.

This chain connects TRBV25-1 to TRBJ1-4; 7 bases match TRBD1. Germline V gene data show CDR1 as MGHDK and CDR2 as SYGVNS. There are 15 residues in the CDR3. J lost 7 bases, V lost 1 base, and 6 bases had no gene match. CDR3 protein: CASSESGTVPEKLFF. The CDR3 DNA is TGTGCCAGCAGTGAATCAGGGACAGTCCCTGAAAAACTGTTTTTT.

The sample holds a few counts of this clone. V usage is TRBV7-9 and J usage is TRBJ2-7; TRBD1 matches 8 bases. CDR1 SEHNR and CDR2 FQNEAQ come from the germline V gene (reference sequence). The CDR3 spans 14 residues. V shed 8 bases, J shed 8 bases, and the junction held 14 bases outside the gene matches. CDR3 in DNA: TGTGCCAGCCAAAGCGGATCTCAGGGGGCTAAGCAGTACTTC. It translates to CASQSGSQGAKQYF.

With respect to this clone: One junction end does not reproduce the germline sequence, and a read error may be involved. CDR3: CAWSRTGQRANGQFF. DNA for the CDR3: TGTGCCTGGAGTCGAACGGGACAGAGGGCCAATGGGCAGTTCTTC. The rearrangement uses TRBV30 and TRBJ2-1; 7 nucleotides agree with TRBD1. Germline values: CDR1 GTSNPN, CDR2 SVGIG (reference sequence). The CDR3 length is 15 residues.

The V gene is TRBV4-2, the J gene TRBJ1-2; D is perhaps TRBD1 (5 bases). This CDR3 spans 14 amino acids. The V gene lost 0 bases and the J gene lost 8 bases, with 13 bases spanning the gap. Germline values: CDR1 LGHNA, CDR2 YNFKEQ. CDR3: CASSQDGRGGGYTF. CDR3 coding DNA: TGTGCCAGCAGCCAAGATGGGAGGGGTGGAGGCTACACCTTC.

The chain uses TRBV7-9 and TRBJ2-3; 12 bases are a match to TRBD1. Looked up from germline, CDR1 is SEHNR and CDR2 is FQNEAQ (reference sequence). This CDR3 comprises 18 residues. J was trimmed by 7 bases and V by 1 base; bases with no gene match: 12. CDR3 nucleotides: TGTGCCAGCAGCTTAGTGAAAGGGGACAGGGGGCTCTTAAATACGCAGTATTTT. Translating it yields CASSLVKGDRGLLNTQYF.

The V call is TRBV5-4, the J call TRBJ2-7, with D possibly being TRBD1 (6 bases). This CDR3 is 16 amino acids long. Trimming shortened V by 4 bases and J by 5 bases, and 22 bases separated the two germline ends. Germline CDR1 and CDR2: SGHNT and YYREEE (reference sequence). CDR3 sequence: CASSRIGTLKQDEQYF. The DNA of the CDR3 is TGTGCCAGCAGCCGTATCGGGACACTCAAACAGGACGAGCAGTACTTC.

This rearrangement joins TRBV28 to TRBJ2-1, with D possibly TRBD2 on 5 matching bases. Germline loops: CDR1 MDHEN, CDR2 SYDVKM. The CDR3 has 17 amino acids. V was cut by 4 bases and J by 3 bases, with 19 bases left in between. The CDR3 DNA reads TGTGCCAGCAGTTCCCTCCTGAGCGGCAGAGTCTACAATGAGCAGTTCTTC. This codes for CASSSLLSGRVYNEQFF.